The 27 T cell receptor beta chains reported below all come from one sample, sequenced in a study of blood T cell repertoires in COVID-19. The method was immunoSEQ multiplex PCR; TCRdb's version includes in-frame clones alone and lacks a portion of them. The data contain 150,000 to 200,000 clones, roughly 80% of them singletons. Sequenced material: peripheral blood. These receptors came from a woman between 65 and 79 years old with COVID-19, enrolled during active disease.

This clone was seen a handful of times. The chain uses TRBV7-2 and TRBJ1-4, with 8 bases fitting TRBD1. Germline CDR1 is SGHTA and CDR2 is FQGNSA. The CDR3 covers 15 residues. V shed 1 base and J 8 bases; nucleotides not matched to a gene: 6. The CDR3 spells CASSLVGTGDEKLFF. The CDR3 DNA is TGTGCCAGCAGCTTAGTGGGGACAGGAGACGAAAAACTGTTTTTT. Full variable domain (remainder filled in from reference TRBV7-2 and TRBJ1-4): GAGVSQSPSNKVTEKGKDVELRCDPISGHTALYWYRQSLGQGLEFLIYFQGNSAPDKSGLPSDRFSAERTGGSVSTLTIQRTQQEDSAVYLCASSLVGTGDEKLFFGSGTQLSVL.

This CDR3 reads CASSFAGAGSPLHF. CDR3 nucleotides: TGTGCCAGCAGCTTCGCAGGGGCCGGTTCACCCCTCCACTTT. The genes are TRBV11-2 and TRBJ1-6, with D possibly TRBD1 on 6 matching bases. The CDR3 length is 14 residues. V was pared by 3 bases and J by 9 bases, with 12 bases between. The germline V gene has CDR1 SGHAT and CDR2 FQNNGV.

The V call is TRBV6-6, the J call TRBJ1-5; D unresolved. The V and J ends lost 5 bases and 3 bases respectively, with 11 bases between them. Germline V lookup: CDR1 MNHNY, CDR2 SVGAGI (reference sequence). This CDR3 region has 14 residues. The CDR3 protein is CASSVGISNQPQHF. The CDR3, as DNA: TGTGCCAGCAGTGTCGGGATATCCAATCAGCCCCAGCATTTT.

This clone was seen just once. A junction boundary mismatches the germline segment, possibly from a read error. In DNA form, the CDR3 reads TGTGCCAGCAGTTACGACAGGGTAAAGCTGAAGTTT. It codes for CASSYDRVKLKF. The rearrangement uses TRBV6-5 and TRBJ1-1; 7 nucleotides match TRBD1. This CDR3 has 12 amino acids. CDR1 is MNHEY and CDR2 is SVGAGI in the germline V gene.

CDR3 loop: CASSLNGRADTQYF. DNA for the CDR3: TGTGCCAGCAGCTTAAATGGGAGGGCAGATACGCAGTATTTT. V and J are TRBV7-2 and TRBJ2-3, with TRBD2 matching over 7 bases. Germline V gives CDR1 SGHTA, CDR2 FQGNSA. This CDR3 has 14 residues. V gave up 2 bases and J gave up 4 bases; unmatched junction bases: 3.

CDR3 DNA: TGTGCCAGCCAAATTAGCGGGGGCCGGTACGAGCAGTACGTC. Protein sequence: CASQISGGRYEQYV. The chain recombines TRBV28 with TRBJ2-7; TRBD2 matches 9 bases. Germline-derived CDR1 and CDR2 are MDHEN and SYDVKM. V was clipped by 8 bases and J by 4 bases; unmatched bases: 9. There are 14 residues in the CDR3.

The chain uses TRBV28 and TRBJ2-2; 11 bases align to TRBD2. V lost 1 base, J lost 5 bases, and 6 bases stayed unmatched. This CDR3 has 17 amino acids. Germline V gene lookup returns CDR1 MDHEN and CDR2 SYDVKM. CDR3 in DNA: TGTGCCAGCAGTTTATTTGGCCTAGCGGGGGGAACCGGGGAGCTGTTTTTT. It is translated as CASSLFGLAGGTGELFF.

The chain joins TRBV2 to TRBJ1-3, with D hard to call. CDR1 is SNHLY, CDR2 FYNNEI, per germline. V shed 8 bases and J shed 7 bases, with 12 bases lying between them. There are 12 residues in the CDR3. The CDR3 loop is CASRTALNTIYF. As DNA, the CDR3 is TGTGCCAGCCGCACAGCTCTTAACACCATATATTTT.

This clone was seen a handful of times. This chain joins TRBV10-2 and TRBJ2-7; a weak D match, TRBD2 (5 bases). Germline CDR1 is WSHSY and CDR2 is SAAADI. Trimming stripped 6 bases from V and 0 bases from J, with 18 bases between. The CDR3 length is 16 residues. CDR3: CASSEHGVGSSYEQYF. The CDR3 nucleotides read TGCGCCAGCAGCGAGCATGGGGTTGGGAGCTCCTACGAGCAGTACTTC.

The chain is built from TRBV5-1 and TRBJ2-3; D possibly corresponds to TRBD2 (6 bases). This CDR3 region has 16 residues. Trimming left V 0 bases short and J 4 bases short, with 15 bases between. Germline V gives CDR1 SGHRS, CDR2 YFSETQ. CDR3: CASSLAFGGRPDTQYF. The CDR3 region has the DNA TGCGCCAGCAGCTTGGCGTTCGGAGGGAGGCCAGATACGCAGTATTTT.

The chain combines TRBV29-1 with TRBJ1-2; no definite D call. The CDR3 has 12 residues. CDR1 and CDR2 from the germline V gene are SQVTM and ANQGSEA. Trimming stripped 7 bases from V and 8 bases from J, with 17 bases between. The CDR3 protein is CSAEGEGGGYTF. The CDR3, as DNA: TGCAGCGCCGAAGGTGAGGGCGGCGGCTACACCTTC.

This chain uses TRBV28 with TRBJ1-1; possible D gene TRBD1, 6 bases. Germline values: CDR1 MDHEN, CDR2 SYDVKM. The CDR3 runs 15 residues. V gave up 5 bases and J gave up 3 bases, with 16 bases separating them. For the CDR3, the DNA is TGTGCCAGCAGTGAGTCGGGGGGCGCGTACACTGAAGCTTTCTTT. This sequence encodes CASSESGGAYTEAFF.

The V and J genes are TRBV19 and TRBJ1-4, with a tentative D call TRBD1 (6 bases). With 0 bases removed from V and 4 bases from J, the gap between germline ends came to 12 bases. The CDR3 length is 16 residues. Germline-derived CDR1 and CDR2 are LNHDA and SQIVND (reference sequence). CDR3 region: CASSIDVGTSNEKLFF. The CDR3 nucleotides read TGTGCCAGTAGTATAGATGTCGGGACAAGTAATGAAAAACTGTTTTTT.

This clone was detected a few times. This chain connects TRBV2 to TRBJ2-2, with D maybe TRBD1 (6 bases). The CDR3 loop spans 13 amino acids. Trimming stripped 6 bases from V and 5 bases from J, with 10 bases between. From germline, CDR1 is SNHLY and CDR2 FYNNEI. The CDR3 nucleotides are TGTGCCAGCAGACAGGGAGCGACCGGGGAGCTGTTTTTT. Translating gives CASRQGATGELFF.

This clone was seen a few times. The chain employs TRBV5-5 and TRBJ2-3; a possible D gene is TRBD1 (5 bases). This CDR3 spans 16 amino acids. Trimming removed 4 bases at V and 1 base at J, with 16 bases between. In germline, CDR1 is SGHKS, CDR2 YYEKEE (reference sequence). The CDR3 sequence: CASSPTAFKGTDTQYF. CDR3 nucleotides: TGTGCCAGCAGCCCGACAGCCTTCAAGGGCACAGATACGCAGTATTTT.

The chain combines TRBV10-3 with TRBJ1-3; 9 nucleotides agree with TRBD1. Germline V lookup: CDR1 ENHRY, CDR2 SYGVKD. CDR3 length: 13 residues. Trimming cost V 6 bases and J 7 bases; bases outside gene matches: 4. The CDR3 sequence: CAIRGQGGNTIYF. CDR3 sequence (DNA): TGTGCCATCAGGGGACAGGGAGGGAACACCATATATTTT.

The CDR3, as DNA: TGTGCCAGCAGTTTGGGGGGAGAAAAACTGTTTTTT. It encodes CASSLGGEKLFF. This chain links TRBV27 with TRBJ1-4, with D possibly matching TRBD1 (5 bases). CDR3 length: 12 residues. The germline gives CDR1 MNHEY, CDR2 SMNVEV (reference sequence). V lost 3 bases to trimming and J lost 8 bases, with 7 bases between them.

This CDR3 is CASSVEVGGEKLFF. The CDR3 coding sequence is TGTGCCAGCAGCGTAGAGGTCGGCGGAGAAAAACTGTTTTTT. The gene calls are TRBV9 and TRBJ1-4; no reliable D call. CDR1 and CDR2 (germline): SGDLS, YYNGEE. V lost 0 bases and J 8 bases, leaving 11 bases between the germline ends. There are 14 residues in the CDR3. The variable domain in full, with the rest retrieved from reference TRBV9 and TRBJ1-4, is DSGVTQTPKHLITATGQRVTLRCSPRSGDLSVYWYQQSLDQGLQFLIQYYNGEERAKGNILERFSAQQFPDLHSELNLSSLELGDSALYFCASSVEVGGEKLFFGSGTQLSVL.

The V gene is TRBV29-1, the J gene TRBJ2-5; 7 bases are shared with TRBD1. The trim removed 4 bases at V and 5 bases at J, leaving 7 bases unmatched. The CDR3 contains 13 residues. Germline values: CDR1 SQVTM, CDR2 ANQGSEA. CDR3 sequence reads: CSVVTGTEETQYF. The CDR3 region has the DNA TGCAGCGTTGTGACCGGGACAGAGGAGACCCAGTACTTC.

This chain uses TRBV7-8 with TRBJ1-5; a possible D gene is TRBD1 (5 bases). The CDR3 consists of 14 residues. Looked up from germline, CDR1 is SGHVS and CDR2 is FQNEAQ. Trimming removed 8 bases at V and 4 bases at J, with 15 bases between. CDR3 nucleotide sequence: TGTGCCAGCGGGCAGGGTTTAGGGAATCAGCCCCAGCATTTT. It codes for CASGQGLGNQPQHF.

A few counts support this clone. The chain is built from TRBV6-5 and TRBJ2-1, with 9 positions matching TRBD2. V lost 6 bases and J lost 10; bases outside the gene matches: 10. The CDR3 is made up of 14 amino acids. CDR1 and CDR2 (germline): MNHEY, SVGAGI. CDR3 region: CASRGGGAIREQFF. In nucleotides, the CDR3 is TGTGCCAGCAGAGGCGGGGGGGCGATCCGCGAGCAGTTCTTC.

The chain carries TRBV11-2 and TRBJ1-2; D is possibly TRBD1 (6 bases). This CDR3 is built from 17 residues. In germline, CDR1 is SGHAT, CDR2 FQNNGV. V lost 5 bases and J 0 bases, leaving 19 bases between the germline ends. The CDR3 reads CASSPPMGAVANYGYTF. CDR3 DNA: TGTGCCAGCAGCCCACCTATGGGGGCCGTTGCTAACTATGGCTACACCTTC.

J is TRBJ1-1 and V is TRBV5-5; D remains unclear. CDR1 SGHKS and CDR2 YYEKEE come from the germline V gene (reference sequence). V was shortened by 0 bases and J by 2 bases, with 5 bases between the two germline ends. The length of the CDR3 is 13 residues. The DNA for the CDR3 is TGTGCCAGCAGCTTGGGCAGTAACACTGAAGCTTTCTTT. Amino acids: CASSLGSNTEAFF.

The chain is built from TRBV6-1 and TRBJ2-7; D might be TRBD1 (6 bases). The germline V gene has CDR1 MNHNS and CDR2 SASEGT. There are 14 residues in the CDR3. V lost 0 bases to trimming and J lost 1 base, with 7 bases between them. DNA of the CDR3: TGTGCCAGCAGTGAAGCTACAGGGTCCTACGAGCAGTACGTC. It is translated as CASSEATGSYEQYV.

The DNA for the CDR3 is TGTGCCAGTAGAGGACTAGCGGGAGGACCCGGGGATGAGCAGTTCTTC. Protein: CASRGLAGGPGDEQFF. The chain couples TRBV19 to TRBJ2-1; 14 nucleotides align to TRBD2. This CDR3 has 16 amino acids. The germline CDR1 and CDR2 sequences are LNHDA and SQIVND (reference sequence). The V gene end was trimmed by 6 bases and the J gene end by 8 bases; junction bases not matched to a gene: 9.

The chain couples TRBV24-1 to TRBJ1-2; 8 positions agree with TRBD1. The CDR3 is made up of 14 amino acids. Per germline, CDR1 KGHDR and CDR2 SFDVKD. V dropped 3 bases and J dropped 8; count of bases not matched to a gene: 7. The CDR3 sequence: CATSDRDRGLGYTF. The CDR3 nucleotides read TGTGCCACCAGTGATCGTGACAGGGGCCTCGGCTACACCTTC.

This sequence joins TRBV3-1 (or the pseudogene TRBV3-2) and TRBJ2-5, with D maybe TRBD1 (7 bases). The length of the CDR3 is 16 residues. The germline gives CDR1 LGHDT, CDR2 YNNKEL (reference sequence). The V gene lost 4 bases and the J gene lost 0 bases, with 15 bases spanning the gap. CDR3 coding DNA: TGTGCCAGCAGCCCCAGGGGGTCTAGCGACCAAGAGACCCAGTACTTC. Amino acids: CASSPRGSSDQETQYF.